The rows below give T cell receptor beta chains drawn from one sample of a study of blood T cell repertoires in COVID-19. Libraries were prepared by immunoSEQ multiplex PCR; TCRdb keeps only in-frame clonotypes and omits some of them. The data contain tens of thousands of clones, around 92% of them singletons. Source material: peripheral blood. All receptors derive from a man between 60 and 70 years old with acute or convalescent COVID-19. The CDR3 runs from the conserved cysteine through the conserved F or W. The D gene is left open where the match is weak. Clone sizes are given selectively: once, few, many, or a class where the clone is expanded.

V gene	clone size	D gene	J gene	CDR3 protein	CDR3 DNA
TRBV5-5	NA	NA	TRBJ2-5	CASTSWPEGPQETQYF	TGTGCCAGCACCTCGTGGCCAGAGGGCCCCCAAGAGACCCAGTACTTC
TRBV7-9	NA	NA	TRBJ2-1	CASSQAGYGVRDEQFF	TGTGCCAGCAGCCAGGCGGGGTACGGAGTAAGGGATGAGCAGTTCTTC
TRBV7-2	NA	TRBD1	TRBJ2-1	CASSHGQGSANEQFF	TGTGCCAGCAGCCACGGACAGGGGTCGGCCAATGAGCAGTTCTTC
TRBV7-3	NA	NA	TRBJ1-1	CASSSTGFEAFF	TGTGCCAGCAGCAGTACAGGATTTGAAGCTTTCTTT
TRBV29-1	NA	NA	TRBJ2-3	CSVAREGDTQYF	TGCAGCGTTGCCAGGGAAGGAGATACGCAGTATTTT
TRBV5-1	NA	NA	TRBJ2-2	CASSLEGVSGELFF	TGCGCCAGCAGCTTGGAGGGGGTGTCCGGGGAGCTGTTTTTT
TRBV5-5	NA	TRBD1	TRBJ2-3	CASSPGQVLSTDTQYF	TGTGCCAGCAGCCCGGGACAGGTCCTATCCACAGATACGCAGTATTTT
TRBV7-2	NA	NA	TRBJ2-1	CASSSRGLSYNEQFF	TGTGCCAGCAGCTCCCGAGGGCTATCCTACAATGAGCAGTTCTTC
TRBV6-5	NA	NA	TRBJ1-3	CASSLNRDSGNTIYF	TGTGCCAGTAGTCTTAACAGGGACTCTGGAAACACCATATATTTT
TRBV7-9	NA	NA	TRBJ2-2	CASPVPVGELFF	TGTGCCAGCCCGGTACCGGTCGGGGAGCTGTTTTTT
TRBV14	NA	TRBD1	TRBJ1-2	CASSQDQGVIGYTF	TGTGCCAGCAGCCAAGATCAGGGGGTGATTGGCTACACCTTC
TRBV7-9	once	NA	TRBJ1-2	CASSLAAGPGLYGYTF	TGTGCCAGCAGCTTAGCGGCAGGGCCTGGCCTCTATGGCTACACCTTC
TRBV30	few	NA	TRBJ2-7	CAWSVPSYEQYF	TGTGCCTGGAGTGTACCCAGCTACGAGCAGTACTTC
TRBV7-8	NA	TRBD2	TRBJ2-1	CASSLLAGTANEQFF	TGTGCCAGCAGCTTACTAGCGGGGACAGCAAATGAGCAGTTCTTC
TRBV27	NA	TRBD2	TRBJ2-3	CASSHRLAGSTDTQYF	TGTGCCAGCAGTCATAGACTAGCGGGGAGCACAGATACGCAGTATTTT
TRBV7-6	NA	TRBD2	TRBJ2-7	CASSSLFTSGRYSYEQYF	TGTGCCAGCAGCTCCCTCTTTACTAGCGGGCGATACTCCTACGAGCAGTACTTC
TRBV27	NA	NA	TRBJ2-5	CASSLCQETQYF	TGTGCCAGCAGTTTGTGTCAGGAGACCCAGTACTTC
TRBV10-1	NA	NA	TRBJ2-7	CASSFPYEQYF	TGCGCCAGCAGCTTTCCCTACGAGCAGTACTTC
TRBV11-2	NA	NA	TRBJ2-7	CASSRIQGHYEQYF	TGTGCCAGCAGCCGAATACAGGGCCACTACGAGCAGTACTTC
TRBV19	NA	TRBD1	TRBJ1-1	CASSLRTGTNTEAFF	TGTGCCAGTAGTCTCCGGACAGGGACGAACACTGAAGCTTTCTTT
TRBV7-2	NA	TRBD1	TRBJ1-1	CASSRQGSTEAFF	TGTGCCAGCAGCCGACAGGGGAGTACTGAAGCTTTCTTT
TRBV11-1	NA	NA	TRBJ2-7	CASSPGARSYEQYF	TGTGCCAGCAGCCCAGGGGCTAGGAGCTACGAGCAGTACTTC
TRBV7-9	few	NA	TRBJ1-1	CASSQEDRVAFF	TGTGCCAGCAGCCAAGAAGACCGGGTAGCTTTCTTT
TRBV19	NA	NA	TRBJ1-5	CASSIEARPNQPQHF	TGTGCCAGTAGTATAGAGGCTAGGCCTAATCAGCCCCAGCATTTT
TRBV7-3	NA	NA	TRBJ1-4	CASSLGETNEKLFF	TGTGCCAGCAGCTTAGGGGAGACTAATGAAAAACTGTTTTTT
TRBV11-3	NA	NA	TRBJ1-4	CASSSPSGAGEKLFF	TGTGCCAGCAGCTCCCCATCCGGGGCGGGAGAAAAACTGTTTTTT
TRBV27	NA	TRBD1	TRBJ2-1	CASSLSRTGHNEQFF	TGTGCCAGCAGTTTATCTCGGACAGGGCACAATGAGCAGTTCTTC
TRBV25-1	NA	TRBD2	TRBJ2-7	CASSEGEGQYF	TGTGCCAGCAGTGAGGGGGAGGGGCAGTACTTC
TRBV28	NA	NA	TRBJ2-7	CASISGSEQYF	TGTGCCAGCATTTCGGGTTCCGAGCAGTACTTC
TRBV5-4	once	NA	TRBJ1-5	CASSFEGTNQPQHF	TGTGCCAGCAGCTTCGAAGGGACTAATCAGCCCCAGCATTTT
TRBV9	NA	NA	TRBJ2-5	CASSLEDRLGAETQYF	TGTGCCAGCAGCCTAGAGGATCGTTTGGGCGCGGAGACCCAGTACTTC
TRBV30	NA	NA	TRBJ2-1	CAWIPGVNEQFF	TGTGCCTGGATACCCGGGGTGAATGAGCAGTTCTTC
TRBV27	NA	NA	TRBJ1-5	CASSLGGGANQPQHF	TGTGCCAGCAGTTTGGGAGGCGGTGCTAATCAGCCCCAGCATTTT
TRBV9	NA	NA	TRBJ1-5	CASSPTSRPDQPQHF	TGTGCCAGCAGCCCAACCTCCAGGCCGGATCAGCCCCAGCATTTT
TRBV4-2	NA	NA	TRBJ1-1	CASSQVQRNTEAFF	TGTGCCAGCAGCCAAGTACAGAGGAACACTGAAGCTTTCTTT
TRBV5-4	NA	TRBD2	TRBJ2-5	CASSLAGGDETQYF	TGTGCCAGCAGCCTAGCGGGAGGAGACGAGACCCAGTACTTC